Listed here are 15 T cell receptor beta chains from one sample, sequenced in a study of blood T cells in healthy people across ages. Through a sample-barcoded 5' primer and a J-beta primer mix, a second PCR was run for roughly 6 to 12 cycles. Each CDR3 protein gets one entry after TCRdb re-called the 5' RACE reads with MiXCR. This table holds around 800,000 distinct CDR3 sequences, around 24% found once. The same sample was also used in a study of T cells of mothers and their children.

The specimen was blood. These receptors were taken from a boy between 10 and 17 years old in good health.

This clonotype was seen a handful of times. This chain links TRBV25-1 with TRBJ2-7, with D perhaps TRBD1 or TRBD2 (6 bases each). The CDR3 consists of 12 residues. Trimming removed 7 bases from V and 10 bases from J, with 17 bases in between. CDR1 is MGHDK and CDR2 is SYGVNS in the germline V gene. DNA of the CDR3: TGTGCCAGCACTGATTCTGGGGGGCAACAGTACTTC. Amino acids: CASTDSGGQQYF.

This clonotype has more than one count but fewer than ten. CDR3 DNA sequence: TGTGCCAGCAGCCTTAGCGGGGGGAAGCACAATGAGCAGTTCTTC. Protein product: CASSLSGGKHNEQFF. The chain uses TRBV4-2 and TRBJ2-5, with TRBD2 identical over 10 bases. The end of the DNA is better explained by TRBJ2-1, so the J call may be wrong. This CDR3 has 15 amino acids. Germline loops: CDR1 LGHNA, CDR2 YNFKEQ.

The chain carries TRBV4-2 and TRBJ2-5; 9 positions match TRBD2. The trim removed 2 bases at V and 0 bases at J, leaving 4 bases unmatched. This CDR3 has 16 residues. From germline, CDR1 is LGHNA and CDR2 YNFKEQ. CDR3 residues: CASSQFSGGHQETQYF. CDR3 in DNA: TGTGCCAGCAGCCAATTTAGCGGGGGCCACCAAGAGACCCAGTACTTC.

This clonotype showed up just a few times. The chain joins TRBV27 to TRBJ2-1; 11 nucleotides match TRBD2. The germline V gene has CDR1 MNHEY and CDR2 SMNVEV (reference sequence). The V gene end was trimmed by 7 bases and the J gene end by 5 bases; junction bases not matched to a gene: 10. The CDR3 consists of 16 residues. The CDR3 DNA sequence: TGTGCCAGCACTCGCCTAGCGGGGGGCACCCACAATGAGCAGTTCTTC. It specifies CASTRLAGGTHNEQFF.

V usage is TRBV5-1 and J usage is TRBJ2-5, with 10 bases fitting TRBD2. CDR1 is SGHRS, CDR2 YFSETQ, per germline. The CDR3 spans 16 residues. V shed 0 bases and J 2 bases; nucleotides not matched to a gene: 4. The CDR3 is CASSLVAGGDQETQYF. The CDR3 nucleotides are TGCGCCAGCAGCTTGGTAGCGGGGGGCGATCAAGAGACCCAGTACTTC.

The rearrangement links TRBV10-3 to TRBJ1-1; tentatively, D is TRBD1 (6 bases). The V end lost 6 bases, the J end lost 4 bases, and 12 bases lay between the germline ends. The CDR3 has 13 residues. Germline V gives CDR1 ENHRY, CDR2 SYGVKD. The CDR3 region is CAIRYREGTEAFF. CDR3 in DNA: TGTGCCATCAGGTACAGGGAGGGCACTGAAGCTTTCTTT.

This clonotype showed up just a few times. The chain recombines TRBV29-1 with TRBJ1-2; D remains unclear. This CDR3 contains 13 residues. CDR1 and CDR2 (germline): SQVTM, ANQGSEA. V lost 7 bases, J lost 1 base, and 13 bases lay in between. The CDR3 nucleotides read TGCAGCGGGCCGGACTGCGTTAACTATGGCTACACCTTC. Its translation is CSGPDCVNYGYTF.

In its sample, this clonotype was seen many times. The CDR3 nucleotides read TGCAGTGCAGCGGGCCCGGGACTAGAGACCTACGAGCAGTACTTC. Encoded protein: CSAAGPGLETYEQYF. V is TRBV20-1 and J is TRBJ2-7, with 8 bases aligning to TRBD2. Germline V gene lookup returns CDR1 DFQATT and CDR2 SNEGSKA (reference sequence). The CDR3 extends over 15 amino acids. V was clipped by 6 bases and J by 2 bases; unmatched bases: 12.

The chain employs TRBV30 and TRBJ1-1; TRBD1 matches 7 bases. V dropped 2 bases and J dropped 3; count of bases not matched to a gene: 3. CDR1 and CDR2 (germline): GTSNPN, SVGIG (reference sequence). The CDR3 contains 13 residues. The CDR3 is CAWSLQGDTEAFF. The CDR3 region has the DNA TGTGCCTGGAGTCTCCAGGGGGACACTGAAGCTTTCTTT.

This clonotype was observed a few times. CDR3 sequence reads: CSVAKGQQSETQYF. The CDR3 nucleotides are TGCAGCGTAGCAAAGGGACAACAATCAGAGACCCAGTACTTC. This chain links TRBV29-1 with TRBJ2-5; a weak D match, TRBD1 (6 bases). Germline loops: CDR1 SQVTM, CDR2 ANQGSEA. The CDR3 runs to 14 residues. Deletions cut 6 bases from V and 4 bases from J, with 18 bases between.

The chain is built from TRBV11-2 and TRBJ1-2, with D perhaps TRBD1 (5 bases). The V gene's germline CDR1 is SGHAT and CDR2 FQNNGV. The V gene lost 2 bases and the J gene lost 8 bases, with 33 bases spanning the gap. The CDR3 has 20 residues. The CDR3 sequence is CASSLNRLRNRRGKGTGYTF. The CDR3 DNA sequence: TGTGCCAGCAGCTTAAATCGGCTAAGGAACAGGAGGGGAAAGGGTACGGGCTACACCTTC.

This clonotype showed up many times. The V and J genes are TRBV5-1 and TRBJ2-1; D perhaps matches TRBD1 (6 bases). The germline V gene has CDR1 SGHRS and CDR2 YFSETQ. The CDR3 is 14 amino acids. Trimming pared 4 bases from V and 4 bases from J, leaving 12 bases between. The CDR3: CASSPSDSYNEQFF. CDR3 DNA: TGCGCCAGCAGCCCTTCGGACAGTTACAATGAGCAGTTCTTC. Full variable domain (missing parts from reference TRBV5-1 and TRBJ2-1): KAGVTQTPRYLIKTRGQQVTLSCSPISGHRSVSWYQQTPGQGLQFLFEYFSETQRNKGNFPGRFSGRQFSNSRSEMNVSTLELGDSALYLCASSPSDSYNEQFFGPGTRLTVL.

This chain connects TRBV6-6 to TRBJ1-2, with a possible D match to TRBD1 (5 bases). Per germline, CDR1 MNHNY and CDR2 SVGAGI (reference sequence). V lost 11 bases to trimming and J lost 8 bases, with 24 bases between them. This CDR3 comprises 14 residues. This CDR3 is CACYRDYPARGYTF. The CDR3 nucleotides are TGTGCCTGTTACCGGGACTACCCCGCTAGGGGCTACACCTTC.

This clonotype turned up a few times. The rearrangement links TRBV14 to TRBJ1-2, with TRBD1 identical over 7 bases. Germline-derived CDR1 and CDR2 are SGHDN and FVKESK. After removal of 5 bases from V and 4 bases from J, the junction contained 4 bases not matched to a gene. The CDR3 contains 13 residues. In DNA, the CDR3 is TGTGCCAGCAGCGTACAGGGGACCTATGGCTACACCTTC. Protein product: CASSVQGTYGYTF.

The sample holds many counts of this clonotype. The rearrangement joins TRBV12-3 or TRBV12-4 to TRBJ2-2, with D maybe TRBD2 (5 bases). This CDR3 region has 13 residues. V gave up 3 bases and J gave up 6 bases, with 8 bases separating them. CDR3 loop: CASSLGRAGELFF. The CDR3, as DNA: TGTGCCAGCAGTTTGGGGAGAGCCGGGGAGCTGTTTTTT.